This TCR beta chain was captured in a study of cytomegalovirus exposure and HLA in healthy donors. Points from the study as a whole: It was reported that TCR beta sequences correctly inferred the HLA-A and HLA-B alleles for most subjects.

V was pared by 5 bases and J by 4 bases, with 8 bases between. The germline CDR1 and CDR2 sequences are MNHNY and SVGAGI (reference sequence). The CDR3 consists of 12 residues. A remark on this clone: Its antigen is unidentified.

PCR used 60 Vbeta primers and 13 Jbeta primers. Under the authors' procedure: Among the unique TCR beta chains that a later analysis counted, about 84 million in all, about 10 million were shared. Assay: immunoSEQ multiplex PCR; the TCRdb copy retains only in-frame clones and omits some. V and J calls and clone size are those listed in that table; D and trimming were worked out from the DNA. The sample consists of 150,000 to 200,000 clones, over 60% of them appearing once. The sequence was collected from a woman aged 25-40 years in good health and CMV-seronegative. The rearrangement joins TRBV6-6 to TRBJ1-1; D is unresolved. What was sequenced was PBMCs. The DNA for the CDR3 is TGTGCCAGCAGTGCCCGGGGCACTGAAGCTTTCTTT. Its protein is CASSARGTEAFF.